The T cell receptor (beta chain) under discussion was sequenced for a study of post-analysis software for immune sequencing data. Included in the TCR beta cDNA libraries were unique molecular identifiers. Each CDR3 protein gets one entry after TCRdb re-called the PCR reads with MiXCR. The sample lists about 460,000 distinct CDR3 sequences; roughly 46% were seen once. Study-wide results and limits: Patients used a handful of TRBV segments, including TRBV5-6, TRBV5-1 and TRBV20-1, more often than controls.

On this clonotype: Its antigen is not identified. One end of the junction fails to match germline, which may point to a read error.

This CDR3 region has 13 residues. The clonotype comes from a girl aged 10 to 17 with multiple sclerosis. Material: blood. The rearrangement links TRBV12-3 or TRBV12-4 to TRBJ1-2, with a weak D call TRBD1 (5 bases). As DNA, the CDR3 is TGTACCAGCAGTTTGGGGCAGATTATTGGCTACACCTTC. This gives the protein CTSSLGQIIGYTF.